This T cell receptor (beta chain) originates from a study of OX40 agonist ivuxolimab in advanced cancers. The CDR3 extends over 15 amino acids. CDR1 and CDR2 from the germline V gene are MDHEN and SYDVKM. The V and J ends lost 5 bases and 4 bases, in that order; junction bases with no gene match: 5. Overall study findings and caveats: Clonal expansion was seen in CD4+ and CD8+ blood T cells by week 6 at 0.1 to 3.0 mg/kg.

Assay used: immunoSEQ multiplex PCR; TCRdb lists only in-frame clones, some missing. The table records tens of thousands of clones, roughly 84% of them present only once. Turning to this clone: Antigen specificity is unknown.

This clonotype was obtained from an adult with an advanced solid tumor such as melanoma, head and neck, liver or kidney cancer. The chain joins TRBV28 to TRBJ2-1; 10 bases are shared with TRBD1. The sequenced sample was CD4+ or CD8+ T cells sorted from blood, obtained in a trial of the OX40 agonist ivuxolimab. CDR3 sequence reads: CASSPPGQGYNEQFF. In DNA, the CDR3 is TGTGCCAGCAGTCCGCCGGGACAGGGGTACAATGAGCAGTTCTTC.